This entry lists 9 T cell receptor beta chains sequenced from one sample in a study of blood T cell repertoires in COVID-19. Using immunoSEQ multiplex PCR, the repertoire was profiled, and TCRdb retains in-frame clones only, with some absent. The profile covers 250,000 to 350,000 clones, with approximately 88% appearing a single time and less than 0.95% taken by the ten largest. Sequenced sample: peripheral blood. The origin of the receptors is a woman aged 40 to 50 who had recovered from COVID-19.

The V and J genes are TRBV6-6 and TRBJ2-7, with 8 nucleotides matching TRBD2. Trimming removed 6 bases from V and 7 bases from J; junction bases left unmatched: 11. Germline CDR1 reads MNHNY; CDR2 reads SVGAGI (reference sequence). The CDR3 is made up of 14 amino acids. CDR3: CASRPTSGGGEQYF. CDR3 nucleotides: TGTGCCAGCAGGCCCACTAGCGGAGGTGGGGAGCAGTACTTC.

The chain employs TRBV11-1 and TRBJ1-1; tentatively, D is TRBD1 (6 bases). Trimming shortened V by 2 bases and J by 11 bases, and 9 bases separated the two germline ends. This CDR3 comprises 11 residues. Germline lookup yields CDR1 SGHAT and CDR2 FQDESV (reference sequence). CDR3 sequence (DNA): TGTGCCAGCAGCTTAACAGGGCAGGCTTTCTTT. Amino acids: CASSLTGQAFF.

The chain couples TRBV4-2 to TRBJ2-1, with 11 positions matching TRBD2. Germline V CDR1 and CDR2: LGHNA, YNFKEQ. This CDR3 is 16 amino acids long. V dropped 4 bases and J dropped 5; count of bases not matched to a gene: 7. Here the CDR3 reads CASSRAGLAANNEQFF. The CDR3 DNA reads TGTGCCAGCAGCCGGGCGGGACTAGCGGCGAACAATGAGCAGTTCTTC.

J is TRBJ1-2 and V is TRBV19; 9 nucleotides match TRBD1. Germline V gene sequence: CDR1 LNHDA, CDR2 SQIVND (reference sequence). J was trimmed by 8 bases and V by 4 bases; bases with no gene match: 5. The CDR3 is made up of 13 amino acids. CDR3 residues: CASSTGQGGGYTF. The CDR3, as DNA: TGTGCCAGTAGTACGGGACAGGGTGGGGGCTACACCTTC.

The gene calls are TRBV2 and TRBJ2-7; 7 bases match TRBD2. Germline CDR1 is SNHLY and CDR2 is FYNNEI. V shed 2 bases, J shed 13 bases, and the junction held 8 bases outside the gene matches. CDR3 length: 12 residues. The CDR3 sequence: CASSEPPGLYYF. As DNA, the CDR3 is TGTGCCAGCAGTGAACCTCCGGGACTATATTACTTC.

This clone was recorded a few times. This rearrangement joins TRBV5-8 to TRBJ2-1, with 12 bases fitting TRBD1. This CDR3 has 17 residues. J lost 7 bases, V lost 1 base, and 9 bases had no gene match. CDR1 is SGHTS and CDR2 is YDEGEE in the germline V gene. This CDR3 reads CASSLIVGTGGRNEQFF. The CDR3 region has the DNA TGTGCCAGCAGCTTGATTGTCGGGACAGGGGGCAGGAATGAGCAGTTCTTC.

The sample holds one count of this clone. The chain is built from TRBV7-6 and TRBJ2-7, with 13 nucleotides matching TRBD2. The CDR3 has 16 amino acids. Germline V lookup: CDR1 SGHVS, CDR2 FNYEAQ. V was pared by 5 bases and J by 0 bases, with 4 bases of the junction left unmatched. In DNA, the CDR3 is TGTGCCAGCAGCGTAAGACTAGCGGGAGGCTCCTACGAGCAGTACTTC. Its protein product is CASSVRLAGGSYEQYF.

A few counts support this clone. The chain uses TRBV18 and TRBJ1-1; D is uncertain. V shed 3 bases and J shed 0 bases, with 11 bases lying between them. There are 15 residues in the CDR3. CDR1 KGHSH and CDR2 LQKENI come from the germline V gene. CDR3 amino acids: CASSPTGNMNTEAFF. CDR3 DNA: TGTGCCAGCTCACCGACGGGAAACATGAACACTGAAGCTTTCTTT.

V is TRBV6-1 and J is TRBJ1-4, with 7 bases that match TRBD1. The CDR3 extends over 16 amino acids. Germline assignment: CDR1 MNHNS and CDR2 SASEGT. V lost 1 base to trimming and J lost 8 bases; unmatched junction nucleotides: 10. Here the CDR3 reads CASSEEGGRGEEKLFF. The CDR3 DNA reads as TGTGCCAGCAGTGAAGAAGGGGGCAGGGGGGAAGAAAAACTGTTTTTT.